This T cell receptor beta chain was profiled in a study of identical twins. The CDR3 has 14 residues. CDR1 is MNHEY and CDR2 is SVGAGI in the germline V gene. With 3 bases removed from V and 4 bases from J, the gap between germline ends came to 12 bases. TCRdb recomputed calls from the 5' RACE reads with MiXCR, one row per CDR3 protein. Among approximately 690,000 distinct CDR3 sequences listed, 5.5% to 6.5% were seen once. In this sample, this clonotype turned up a few times. The sequence derives from a man between 18 and 29 years old in good health. The sequenced sample was naive T cells sorted from blood. The rearrangement joins TRBV6-5 to TRBJ1-1; D possibly corresponds to TRBD1 (6 bases). This CDR3 is CASSYITGSTEAFF. The CDR3 DNA is TGTGCCAGCAGTTATATTACAGGGAGCACTGAAGCTTTCTTT.